This TCR beta chain was obtained from a study of response to subunit inactivated influenza vaccine. MiXCR, run by TCRdb on the RT-PCR reads, gives a single entry per CDR3 protein. The sample contains 150,000 or so distinct CDR3 sequences, about 10% of which appear only once. This clonotype appeared a few times. The antigen is not known. Study observations and caveats: Each seasonal influenza vaccination, the authors suggested, recruits few new T cells.

The material was CD8+ T cells sorted from PBMCs, obtained about 24 months after vaccination. The TCR sequence derives from a man between 50 and 69 years old who received an inactivated influenza vaccine.

CDR3 bases: TGTGCCAGCAGCCCGGGGGGGCCGAGCACAGATACGCAGTATTTT. This sequence encodes CASSPGGPSTDTQYF. The chain has TRBV7-6 and TRBJ2-3, with 8 bases fitting TRBD2. Germline trimming cut 5 bases from V and 0 bases from J; bases unmatched to any gene: 4. The CDR3 runs to 15 residues. Germline assignment: CDR1 SGHVS and CDR2 FNYEAQ.